The next 30 T cell receptor beta chains were all read from a single sample in a study of human T cells and chemical hapten exposure. Time point given: patch test 3, about 24 weeks after DPC sensitization. The treatment: therapeutic diphenylcyclopropenone sensitization with weekly scalp DPC. TCRdb re-analysed the RACE reads in MiXCR, keeping a single row per CDR3 protein. The sample includes about 82,000 distinct CDR3 sequences, approximately 13% of them seen just once. Source: whole blood, taken in connection with sensitization to the hapten diphenylcyclopropenone (DPC). The receptor source for this set is a woman aged 50 to 65 with alopecia areata. Some clones in this sample may be carry-over from other donors' samples.

This clonotype was seen more than once but under ten times. The V gene is TRBV20-1, the J gene TRBJ2-3, with 13 bases matching TRBD2. Germline V CDR1 and CDR2: DFQATT, SNEGSKA (reference sequence). V shed 5 bases, J shed 1 base, and the junction held 9 bases outside the gene matches. The CDR3 consists of 17 residues. In DNA form, the CDR3 reads TGCAGTGCTCACCGACTAGCGGGAGGTCTTGGCACAGATACGCAGTATTTT. Its translation is CSAHRLAGGLGTDTQYF.

This clonotype occurred many times. The chain employs TRBV4-2 and TRBJ2-5; 11 bases match TRBD2. Unmatched junction bases numbered 9, after V lost 0 bases and J lost 0 bases. This CDR3 region has 19 residues. The germline V gene has CDR1 LGHNA and CDR2 YNFKEQ. The CDR3 is CASSQDGLAGGPYQETQYF. The CDR3 nucleotides read TGTGCCAGCAGCCAAGATGGCCTAGCGGGAGGACCTTACCAAGAGACCCAGTACTTC.

V and J are TRBV5-1 and TRBJ2-1; D remains unclear. V shed 0 bases and J shed 2 bases, with 3 bases lying between them. The germline V gene has CDR1 SGHRS and CDR2 YFSETQ. The CDR3 length is 13 residues. The chain's CDR3 is CASSLVAYNEQFF. CDR3 DNA: TGCGCCAGCAGCTTGGTTGCCTACAATGAGCAGTTCTTC.

This chain links TRBV29-1 with TRBJ1-1; D ambiguous. Between the trimmed V and J ends, which lost 2 bases and 0 bases, there was a span of 4 bases. This CDR3 has 12 residues. Looked up from germline, CDR1 is SQVTM and CDR2 is ANQGSEA. Here the CDR3 DNA reads TGCAGCGTTGAACGGGTGAACACTGAAGCTTTCTTT. Its protein product is CSVERVNTEAFF.

This rearrangement joins TRBV27 to TRBJ1-1, with D tentatively TRBD1 (6 bases). The germline gives CDR1 MNHEY, CDR2 SMNVEV (reference sequence). The V and J ends lost 7 bases and 2 bases respectively, with 14 bases between them. This CDR3 region has 14 residues. CDR3 residues: CASKWGQGNTEAFF. The CDR3 DNA follows: TGTGCCAGCAAGTGGGGGCAGGGTAACACTGAAGCTTTCTTT.

This clonotype came up many times. As DNA, the CDR3 is TGTGCCAGAGAACTAGCGGGAGTGCAGTCCTACAATGAGCAGTTCTTC. This sequence encodes CARELAGVQSYNEQFF. V and J are TRBV7-9 and TRBJ2-1; 11 bases align to TRBD2. Germline CDR1 is SEHNR and CDR2 is FQNEAQ (reference sequence). This CDR3 contains 16 residues. V was clipped by 9 bases and J by 1 base; unmatched bases: 8.

The rearrangement links TRBV18 to TRBJ1-1; 8 positions match TRBD1. Germline-derived CDR1 and CDR2 are KGHSH and LQKENI. The CDR3 loop spans 17 amino acids. The ends lost 2 bases at V and 5 bases at J; junction bases unmatched: 13. The CDR3 region is CASSPFLLDRDGTEAFF. The CDR3 nucleotides read TGTGCCAGCTCACCATTCCTTTTGGACAGGGATGGAACTGAAGCTTTCTTT. Variable domain in full (rest from reference TRBV18 and TRBJ1-1): NAGVMQNPRHLVRRRGQEARLRCSPMKGHSHVYWYRQLPEEGLKFMVYLQKENIIDESGMPKERFSAEFPKEGPSILRIQQVVRGDSAAYFCASSPFLLDRDGTEAFFGQGTRLTVV.

The gene calls are TRBV29-1 and TRBJ2-2; TRBD1 is a possible D gene (5 bases). V gave up 8 bases and J gave up 5 bases, with 12 bases separating them. Per the germline V gene, CDR1 is SQVTM and CDR2 is ANQGSEA. CDR3 length: 12 amino acids. This CDR3 is CSLSQGTGELFF. DNA for the CDR3: TGCAGCTTGTCCCAGGGAACCGGGGAGCTGTTTTTT.

This clonotype was observed a few times. The chain employs TRBV6-2 or TRBV6-3 and TRBJ2-7; maybe TRBD1 (6 bases). The CDR3 runs 13 residues. Per germline, CDR1 MNHEY and CDR2 SVGEGT. Trimming stripped 6 bases from V and 2 bases from J, with 11 bases between. The CDR3 region is CASSHGQTYEQYF. CDR3 DNA: TGTGCCAGCAGCCATGGACAGACCTACGAGCAGTACTTC.

There are a few counts of this clonotype. The V and J genes are TRBV11-2 and TRBJ2-1; 8 bases fit TRBD1. The V segment lost 3 bases and the J segment 7 bases; nucleotides outside the gene matches: 5. The CDR3 loop spans 14 amino acids. Per germline, CDR1 SGHAT and CDR2 FQNNGV. CDR3 region: CASSLTGASNEQFF. CDR3 bases: TGTGCCAGCAGCTTGACAGGGGCGTCAAATGAGCAGTTCTTC.

The chain uses TRBV18 and TRBJ2-7; D remains ambiguous. Germline-derived CDR1 and CDR2 are KGHSH and LQKENI. Trimming removed 4 bases at V and 3 bases at J, with 10 bases between. CDR3 length: 13 amino acids. The CDR3 is CASSRKDGYEQYF. The CDR3 nucleotides read TGTGCCAGCTCACGAAAAGATGGCTACGAGCAGTACTTC.

This clonotype was counted at least ten times. The V gene is TRBV29-1, the J gene TRBJ2-2; D remains ambiguous. The V gene lost 6 bases and the J gene lost 3 bases, with 14 bases spanning the gap. Germline-derived CDR1 and CDR2 are SQVTM and ANQGSEA. This CDR3 is built from 14 residues. CDR3 nucleotide sequence: TGCAGCGTCAAAGGGCCAACGGACACCGGGGAGCTGTTTTTT. Amino acids: CSVKGPTDTGELFF.

As concerns this clonotype: A much larger clone differs from this one at a single base, so this may be a read error. The CDR3 sequence: CASSTIGGMNTEAFF. CDR3 nucleotides: TGTGCCAGCAGCACCATAGGGGGAATGAACACTGAAGCTTTCTTT. V usage is TRBV7-3 and J usage is TRBJ1-1, with a possible D match to TRBD1 (6 bases). The CDR3 spans 15 residues. V lost 5 bases and J lost 0, with 13 bases in between. Germline lookup yields CDR1 SGHTA and CDR2 FQGTGA.

The gene calls are TRBV2 and TRBJ2-7; possible D gene TRBD1, 6 bases. The V end was cut by 9 bases, the J end by 3 bases, with 21 bases between. CDR1 is SNHLY and CDR2 is FYNNEI in the germline V gene. The CDR3 runs 15 residues. CDR3: CASTLLGDILYEQYF. The CDR3 DNA sequence: TGTGCCAGTACGTTGCTAGGGGACATCCTCTACGAGCAGTACTTC.

This chain uses TRBV2 with TRBJ2-1; D ambiguous. Per the germline V gene, CDR1 is SNHLY and CDR2 is FYNNEI. Trimming pared 5 bases from V and 10 bases from J, leaving 9 bases between. The CDR3 consists of 11 residues. The CDR3: CASSPLREQFF. The CDR3 nucleotides are TGTGCCAGCAGTCCCCTCCGAGAGCAGTTCTTC. Based on the CDR3 plus reference TRBV2 and TRBJ2-1, the full variable domain is EPEVTQTPSHQVTQMGQEVILRCVPISNHLYFYWYRQILGQKVEFLVSFYNNEISEKSEIFDDQFSVERPDGSNFTLKIRSTKLEDSAMYFCASSPLREQFFGPGTRLTVL.

This clonotype was counted only a few times. This rearrangement joins TRBV29-1 to TRBJ1-1, with TRBD1 identical over 7 bases. Germline trimming cut 5 bases from V and 5 bases from J; bases unmatched to any gene: 5. CDR3 length: 12 amino acids. From germline, CDR1 is SQVTM and CDR2 ANQGSEA. CDR3 region: CSVRQGGTEAFF. CDR3 DNA sequence: TGCAGCGTTCGACAGGGAGGGACTGAAGCTTTCTTT.

The chain recombines TRBV5-1 with TRBJ2-5; no firm D call. V lost 4 bases to trimming and J lost 0 bases, with 4 bases between them. The CDR3 has 12 amino acids. In germline, CDR1 is SGHRS, CDR2 YFSETQ. CDR3 bases: TGCGCCAGCAGCAGAAACCAAGAGACCCAGTACTTC. This sequence encodes CASSRNQETQYF.

The table lists this clonotype with many counts. V usage is TRBV11-2 and J usage is TRBJ2-3; a weak D match, TRBD2 (6 bases). The germline V gene encodes CDR1 SGHAT and CDR2 FQNNGV. V gave up 4 bases and J gave up 4 bases, with 12 bases separating them. The CDR3 has 14 residues. CDR3 amino acids: CASSSEGVADTQYF. DNA of the CDR3: TGTGCCAGCAGCTCGGAGGGAGTCGCAGATACGCAGTATTTT. Supplemented by reference TRBV11-2 and TRBJ2-3, the full variable domain reads EAGVAQSPRYKIIEKRQSVAFWCNPISGHATLYWYQQILGQGPKLLIQFQNNGVVDDSQLPKDRFSAERLKGVDSTLKIQPAKLEDSAVYLCASSSEGVADTQYFGPGTRLTVL.

The chain combines TRBV9 with TRBJ1-3; 7 bases line up with TRBD1. V trimming: 6 bases; J trimming: 3 bases; junction bases outside the gene matches: 9. Germline V gene sequence: CDR1 SGDLS, CDR2 YYNGEE. This CDR3 contains 15 residues. The CDR3 DNA is TGTGCCAGCAACCCGACAGGGACTATTGGAAACACCATATATTTT. It is translated as CASNPTGTIGNTIYF.

This clonotype was recorded a few times. The gene calls are TRBV7-2 and TRBJ2-3; no clear D gene. Trimming stripped 1 base from V and 2 bases from J, with 7 bases between. CDR3 length: 14 amino acids. Germline V gene sequence: CDR1 SGHTA, CDR2 FQGNSA. The CDR3 sequence: CASSLERHTDTQYF. DNA for the CDR3: TGTGCCAGCAGCTTAGAACGCCACACAGATACGCAGTATTTT.

This chain joins TRBV5-1 and TRBJ2-7; D may be TRBD2 (6 bases). The CDR3 is 15 residues long. From germline, CDR1 is SGHRS and CDR2 YFSETQ. V dropped 7 bases and J dropped 2 bases, with 19 bases sitting between them. The CDR3 DNA follows: TGCGCCAGCGGGGGGTATTCAAACCAGACCTACGAGCAGTACTTC. It translates to CASGGYSNQTYEQYF.

By frequency in the sample, this clonotype is large. V gene TRBV11-2 combines with J gene TRBJ2-7; D tentatively reads TRBD1 or TRBD2 (5 bases each). V shed 5 bases and J shed 0 bases, with 20 bases lying between them. CDR3 length: 17 amino acids. Per germline, CDR1 SGHAT and CDR2 FQNNGV. The CDR3 DNA sequence: TGTGCCAGCAGCCCGCGAGGGGCAGCGCACAACTCCTACGAGCAGTACTTC. As protein: CASSPRGAAHNSYEQYF. Full variable domain (missing parts from reference TRBV11-2 and TRBJ2-7): EAGVAQSPRYKIIEKRQSVAFWCNPISGHATLYWYQQILGQGPKLLIQFQNNGVVDDSQLPKDRFSAERLKGVDSTLKIQPAKLEDSAVYLCASSPRGAAHNSYEQYFGPGTRLTVT.

This clonotype showed up just a few times. The chain uses TRBV29-1 and TRBJ2-1; 8 bases line up with TRBD1. Looked up from germline, CDR1 is SQVTM and CDR2 is ANQGSEA. V shed 7 bases, J shed 11 bases, and the junction held 4 bases outside the gene matches. The CDR3 consists of 10 residues. The CDR3 nucleotides read TGCAGCGCTTGGACAGGGAAGCAGTTCTTC. Protein product: CSAWTGKQFF.

The CDR3 DNA sequence: TGTGCCAGCAGCCAAGCCGTCCCGGGGGAGCAGTACTTC. Its translation is CASSQAVPGEQYF. The rearrangement uses TRBV3-1 and TRBJ2-7; possible D gene TRBD2, 5 bases. Per the germline V gene, CDR1 is LGHDT and CDR2 is YNNKEL (reference sequence). V was pared by 1 base and J by 7 bases, with 11 bases between. CDR3 length: 13 amino acids.

The chain joins TRBV6-5 to TRBJ1-4; D might be TRBD1 (5 bases). From germline, CDR1 is MNHEY and CDR2 SVGAGI. Deletions cut 5 bases from V and 7 bases from J, with 11 bases between. The CDR3 has 13 residues. CDR3 nucleotide sequence: TGTGCCAGCAGTCGGGGGGGTATTGAAAAACTGTTTTTT. Encoded protein: CASSRGGIEKLFF.

This clonotype was counted between two and nine times. The chain joins TRBV6-6 to TRBJ1-2; 8 bases are shared with TRBD1. Trimming cost V 10 bases and J 8 bases; bases outside gene matches: 21. The CDR3 contains 16 residues. Germline V gene lookup returns CDR1 MNHNY and CDR2 SVGAGI (reference sequence). The CDR3 spells CATLIWGTGHEQGYTF. In DNA form, the CDR3 reads TGTGCCACCCTTATCTGGGGGACAGGCCACGAACAGGGCTACACCTTC.

The V and J genes are TRBV3-1 and TRBJ2-7; 13 bases line up with TRBD2. In germline, CDR1 is LGHDT, CDR2 YNNKEL (reference sequence). V was clipped by 5 bases and J by 3 bases; unmatched bases: 4. CDR3 length: 15 amino acids. The CDR3 DNA is TGTGCCAGCAGCGAAGGGACTAGCGGGATCTACGAGCAGTACTTC. This encodes CASSEGTSGIYEQYF.

This sequence joins TRBV20-1 and TRBJ1-1; D is ambiguous. In germline, CDR1 is DFQATT, CDR2 SNEGSKA (reference sequence). This CDR3 has 14 amino acids. V lost 3 bases, J lost 2 bases, and 13 bases lay in between. CDR3: CSARSTRINTEAFF. The DNA of the CDR3 is TGCAGTGCTAGGTCGACACGGATAAACACTGAAGCTTTCTTT.

This clonotype was detected only a few times. V usage is TRBV5-1 and J usage is TRBJ2-3; 9 nucleotides align to TRBD2. V was clipped by 3 bases and J by 2 bases; unmatched bases: 4. The CDR3 contains 15 residues. Germline V gene data show CDR1 as SGHRS and CDR2 as YFSETQ. The DNA of the CDR3 is TGCGCCAGCAGCTCGACTAGCGGACTCACAGATACGCAGTATTTT. It codes for CASSSTSGLTDTQYF.

This clonotype has a handful of counts. CDR3 in amino acids: CASSGPQTAFF. CDR3 in DNA: TGTGCCAGCTCGGGGCCCCAGACGGCTTTCTTT. The rearrangement joins TRBV18 to TRBJ1-1; D perhaps matches TRBD1 (5 bases). This CDR3 is built from 11 residues. Trimming pared 6 bases from V and 11 bases from J, leaving 13 bases between. The germline V gene has CDR1 KGHSH and CDR2 LQKENI. The full variable domain, completed using reference TRBV18 and TRBJ1-1, is NAGVMQNPRHLVRRRGQEARLRCSPMKGHSHVYWYRQLPEEGLKFMVYLQKENIIDESGMPKERFSAEFPKEGPSILRIQQVVRGDSAAYFCASSGPQTAFFGQGTRLTVV.